The entry below describes one T cell receptor (beta chain). The target antigen is unknown. This record belongs to a study of long-term antiretroviral therapy in people with HIV. The V gene end was trimmed by 2 bases and the J gene end by 3 bases; junction bases not matched to a gene: 3. Per the germline V gene, CDR1 is SGHAT and CDR2 is FQDESV (reference sequence). CDR3 size: 14 residues. Survey-level immunoSEQ v3.0 assays were run. Repertoires were generated with immunoSEQ multiplex PCR, while TCRdb's copy carries only in-frame clones and drops some. Among about 15,000 clones, around nine tenths were seen once, and the ten largest hold 8% to 9%. Study observations and caveats: Blood specimens, gathered between 2004 and 2017, were possibly obtained under older ART regimens.

Sequenced material: unsorted PBMCs, taken 0.3 years after starting antiretroviral therapy. The origin of this receptor is a man aged 55 to 70 with HIV. V is TRBV11-1 and J is TRBJ1-1; 7 bases are shared with TRBD1. CDR3 residues: CASSLLRGDTEAFF. The DNA for the CDR3 is TGTGCCAGCAGCTTACTCAGGGGGGACACTGAAGCTTTCTTT.